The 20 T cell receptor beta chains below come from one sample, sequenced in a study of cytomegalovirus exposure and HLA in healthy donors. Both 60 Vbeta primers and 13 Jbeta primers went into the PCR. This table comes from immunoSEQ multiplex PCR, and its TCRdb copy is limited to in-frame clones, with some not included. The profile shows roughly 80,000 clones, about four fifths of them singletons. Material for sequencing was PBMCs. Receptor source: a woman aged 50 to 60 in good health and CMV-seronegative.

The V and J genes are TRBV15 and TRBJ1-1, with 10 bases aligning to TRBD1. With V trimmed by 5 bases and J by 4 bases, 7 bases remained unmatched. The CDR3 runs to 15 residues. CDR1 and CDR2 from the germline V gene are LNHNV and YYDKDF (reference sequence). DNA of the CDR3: TGTGCCACCAGCGAAGACAGGGGGCGGACCACTGAAGCTTTCTTT. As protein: CATSEDRGRTTEAFF.

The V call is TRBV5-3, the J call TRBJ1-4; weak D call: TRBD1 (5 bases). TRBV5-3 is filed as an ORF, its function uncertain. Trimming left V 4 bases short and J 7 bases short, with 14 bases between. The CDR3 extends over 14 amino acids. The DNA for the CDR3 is TGTGCCAGAAGCACGCAGGGTCGTGGTGAAAAACTGTTTTTT. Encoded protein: CARSTQGRGEKLFF.

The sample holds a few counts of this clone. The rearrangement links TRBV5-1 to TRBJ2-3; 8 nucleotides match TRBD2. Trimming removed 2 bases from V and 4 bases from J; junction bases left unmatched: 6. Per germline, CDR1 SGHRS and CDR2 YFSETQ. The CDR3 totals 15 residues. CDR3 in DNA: TGCGCCAGCAGCTTAGCGGGAGTGTCAGCAGATACGCAGTATTTT. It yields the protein CASSLAGVSADTQYF.

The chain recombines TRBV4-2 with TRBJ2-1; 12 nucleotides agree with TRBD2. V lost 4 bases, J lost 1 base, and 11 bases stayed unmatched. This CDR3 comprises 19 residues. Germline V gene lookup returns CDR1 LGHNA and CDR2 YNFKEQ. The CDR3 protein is CASSPTSGGTARSYNEQFF. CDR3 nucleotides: TGTGCCAGCAGCCCCACTAGCGGGGGGACCGCCCGTTCCTACAATGAGCAGTTCTTC.

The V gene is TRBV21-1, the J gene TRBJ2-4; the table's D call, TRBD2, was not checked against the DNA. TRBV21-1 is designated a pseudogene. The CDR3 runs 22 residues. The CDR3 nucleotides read TGTGCCAGCAGCAAATTAGTAGGGCGACTAGCGGGAGGAAAGGAGGCCAAAAACATTCAGTACTTC. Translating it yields CASSKLVGRLAGGKEAKNIQYF.

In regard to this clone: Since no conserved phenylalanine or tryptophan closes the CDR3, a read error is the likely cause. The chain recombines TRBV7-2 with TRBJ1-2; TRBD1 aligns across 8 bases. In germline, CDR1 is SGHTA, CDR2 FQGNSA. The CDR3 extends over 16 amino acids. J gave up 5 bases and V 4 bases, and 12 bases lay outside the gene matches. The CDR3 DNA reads TGTGCCAGCAGCTCCGATTTACAGGGGGGCCTATATGGCTACACCCTC. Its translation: CASSSDLQGGLYGYTL.

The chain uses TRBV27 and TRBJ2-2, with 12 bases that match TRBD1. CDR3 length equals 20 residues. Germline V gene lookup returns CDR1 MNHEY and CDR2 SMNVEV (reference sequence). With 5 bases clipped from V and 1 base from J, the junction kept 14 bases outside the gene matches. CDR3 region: CASSKHPGTGGYENTGELFF. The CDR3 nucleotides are TGTGCCAGCAGTAAACATCCCGGGACAGGGGGCTATGAGAACACCGGGGAGCTGTTTTTT.

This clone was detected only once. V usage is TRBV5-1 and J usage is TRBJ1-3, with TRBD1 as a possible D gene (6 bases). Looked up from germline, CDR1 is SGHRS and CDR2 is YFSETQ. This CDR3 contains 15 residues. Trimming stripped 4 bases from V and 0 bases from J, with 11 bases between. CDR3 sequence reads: CASSKDSSSGNTIYF. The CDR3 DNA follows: TGCGCCAGCAGCAAGGACAGTAGCTCTGGAAACACCATATATTTT.

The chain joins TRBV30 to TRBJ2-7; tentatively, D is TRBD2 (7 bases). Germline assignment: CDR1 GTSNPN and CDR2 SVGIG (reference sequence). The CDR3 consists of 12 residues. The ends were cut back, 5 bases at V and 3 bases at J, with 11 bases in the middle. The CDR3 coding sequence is TGTGCCTGGGGGCGGGGGCACTACGAGCAGTACGTC. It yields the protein CAWGRGHYEQYV.

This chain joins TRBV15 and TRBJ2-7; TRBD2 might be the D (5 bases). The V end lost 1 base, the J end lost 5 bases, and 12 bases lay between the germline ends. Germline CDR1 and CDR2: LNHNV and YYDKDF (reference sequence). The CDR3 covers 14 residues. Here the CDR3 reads CATSRGGIENEQYF. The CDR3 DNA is TGTGCCACCAGCAGAGGAGGGATAGAGAACGAGCAGTACTTC.

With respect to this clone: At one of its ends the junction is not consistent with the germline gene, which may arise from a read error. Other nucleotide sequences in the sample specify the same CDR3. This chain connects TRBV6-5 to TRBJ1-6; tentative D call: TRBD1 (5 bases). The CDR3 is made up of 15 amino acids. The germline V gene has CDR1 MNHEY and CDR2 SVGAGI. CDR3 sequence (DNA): TGTGCCAGCAGTTTGCCAGGGCAACCTAATTCCCCCCTCCACTTT. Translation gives CASSLPGQPNSPLHF.

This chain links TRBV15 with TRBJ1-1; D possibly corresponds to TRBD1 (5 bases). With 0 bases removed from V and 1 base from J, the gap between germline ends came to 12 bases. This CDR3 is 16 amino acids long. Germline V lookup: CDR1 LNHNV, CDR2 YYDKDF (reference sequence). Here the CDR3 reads CATSRDRAGRNTEAFF. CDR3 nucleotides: TGTGCCACCAGCAGAGATCGGGCAGGGCGGAACACTGAAGCTTTCTTT.

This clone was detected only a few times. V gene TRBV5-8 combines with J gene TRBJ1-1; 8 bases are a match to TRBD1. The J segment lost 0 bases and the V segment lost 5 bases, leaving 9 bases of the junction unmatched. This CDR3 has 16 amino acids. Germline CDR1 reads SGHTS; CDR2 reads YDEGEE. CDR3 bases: TGTGCCAGCAGTCCAGGACAGGGATCCATGAACACTGAAGCTTTCTTT. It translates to CASSPGQGSMNTEAFF.

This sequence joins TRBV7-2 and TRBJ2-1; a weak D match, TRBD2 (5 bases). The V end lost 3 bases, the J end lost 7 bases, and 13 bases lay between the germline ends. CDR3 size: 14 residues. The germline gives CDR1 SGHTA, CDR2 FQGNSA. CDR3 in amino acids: CASSFGQRWNEQFF. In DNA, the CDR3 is TGTGCCAGCAGCTTTGGTCAGCGGTGGAATGAGCAGTTCTTC.

The DNA of the CDR3 is TGTGCCAGCAGTGTAACAGGAGTAAACTATGGCTACACCTTC. It encodes CASSVTGVNYGYTF. This sequence joins TRBV6-5 and TRBJ1-2; TRBD1 might be the D (5 bases). The CDR3 loop spans 14 amino acids. The V end was cut by 5 bases, the J end by 2 bases, with 12 bases between. The germline V gene has CDR1 MNHEY and CDR2 SVGAGI.

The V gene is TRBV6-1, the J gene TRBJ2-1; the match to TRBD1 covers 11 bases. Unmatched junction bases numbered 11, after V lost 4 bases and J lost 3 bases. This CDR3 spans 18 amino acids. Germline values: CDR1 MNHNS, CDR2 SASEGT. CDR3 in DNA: TGTGCCAGCAGTGTAGAAGGGGGACAGGGGGGATTCTACAATGAGCAGTTCTTC. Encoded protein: CASSVEGGQGGFYNEQFF.

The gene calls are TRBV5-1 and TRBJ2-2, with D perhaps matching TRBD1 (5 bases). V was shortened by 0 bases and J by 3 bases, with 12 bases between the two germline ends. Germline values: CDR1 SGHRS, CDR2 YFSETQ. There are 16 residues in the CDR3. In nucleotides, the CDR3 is TGCGCCAGCAGCTTGGGCAGGGTTAGGGACACCGGGGAGCTGTTTTTT. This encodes CASSLGRVRDTGELFF.

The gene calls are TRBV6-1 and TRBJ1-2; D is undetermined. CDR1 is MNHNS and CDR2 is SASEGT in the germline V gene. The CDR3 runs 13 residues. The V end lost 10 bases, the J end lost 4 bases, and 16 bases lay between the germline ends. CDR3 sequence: CATRNEFGYGYTF. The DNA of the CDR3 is TGTGCCACCCGTAACGAATTCGGCTATGGCTACACCTTC.

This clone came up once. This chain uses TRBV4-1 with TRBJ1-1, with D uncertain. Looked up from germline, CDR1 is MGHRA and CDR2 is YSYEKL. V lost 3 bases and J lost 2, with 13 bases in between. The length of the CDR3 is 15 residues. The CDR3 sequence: CASSHRLLGNTEAFF. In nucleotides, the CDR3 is TGCGCCAGCAGCCACCGACTCCTAGGAAACACTGAAGCTTTCTTT.

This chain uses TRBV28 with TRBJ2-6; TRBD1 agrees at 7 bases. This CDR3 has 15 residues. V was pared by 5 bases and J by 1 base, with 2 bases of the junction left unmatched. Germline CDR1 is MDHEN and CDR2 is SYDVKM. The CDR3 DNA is TGTGCCAGCAGTGCAGGGGGATCTGGGGCCAACGTCCTGACTTTC. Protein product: CASSAGGSGANVLTF.